This T cell receptor beta chain was sequenced for a study of beta chain features in type 1 diabetes. Isolated RNA was reverse transcribed in full, so expressed TCRB transcripts were sequenced. Assay: immunoSEQ multiplex PCR; the TCRdb copy retains only in-frame clones and omits some. The sample consists of about 350,000 clones, around a fifth of them appearing once. Comments on this clone: The antigen is undetermined.

Findings of the study overall: The similarity of naive, central memory and Treg TCRB repertoires appeared greater among patients than among healthy donors.

The sample taken for sequencing was naive CD4+ T cells from blood. This receptor was identified in a woman aged 18-29 years in good health.

The CDR3 spells CSVDPGLAGDEQYF. The CDR3 DNA reads as TGCAGCGTTGACCCGGGACTAGCGGGAGACGAGCAGTACTTC. The chain couples TRBV29-1 to TRBJ2-7; 14 bases are a match to TRBD2. CDR1 and CDR2 from the germline V gene are SQVTM and ANQGSEA. The CDR3 extends over 14 amino acids. Trimming removed 3 bases from V and 5 bases from J; junction bases left unmatched: 3.